This T cell receptor (beta chain) was identified during a study of vaccination and CD4 T cells after COVID-19. Sequencing of cultured CD4+ T cell DNA used the Oncomine TCR Beta short-read assay. TCRdb fed the PCR reads into MiXCR, producing one record per CDR3 protein. Of more than 12,000 distinct CDR3 sequences in the sample, 30% are singletons; the top ten hold 15% to 20%. Deletions cut 6 bases from V and 5 bases from J, with 14 bases between. The CDR3 spans 15 residues. The germline gives CDR1 MNHNS, CDR2 SASEGT. The treatment is: approximately nine-day PBMC culture with coronavirus spike peptide pools or control peptides (ViraFEST assay). TCRs were sequenced by ViraFEST after antigen-specific T cells had been expanded with peptide pools. A note on this clonotype: Its target is not known.

Sequencing input: cultured CD4+ T cells from blood. The chain couples TRBV6-1 to TRBJ1-6; tentative D call: TRBD1 (6 bases). The clonotype originates from a human donor with COVID-19. CDR3: CASSLDRFDNSPLHF. The CDR3 DNA follows: TGTGCCAGCAGCCTCGACAGGTTTGATAATTCACCCCTCCACTTT.